The 2 T cell receptor beta chains presented below share a single source sample, sequenced in a study of T-cell reconstitution after alpha-beta-depleted transplantation in children. A library of TCRbeta sequences, prepared with unique molecular identifiers, was generated. TCRdb reprocessed the PCR reads with MiXCR, giving one entry per CDR3 protein. The profile covers hundreds of thousands of distinct CDR3 sequences, with over 10% appearing a single time and approximately 2% taken by the ten largest. The sample was PBMCs, mostly from graft donor cells, taken 360 days after TCRalphabeta/CD19-depleted stem cell transplant. These TCRs come from a male patient younger than 18 who had a stem cell transplant for acute myeloid leukemia, so the T cells may come from the graft donor.

This clonotype was observed many times. The gene calls are TRBV7-2 and TRBJ2-3; the match to TRBD2 covers 9 bases. V trimming: 6 bases; J trimming: 1 base; junction bases outside the gene matches: 5. Germline V gene lookup returns CDR1 SGHTA and CDR2 FQGNSA. This CDR3 spans 15 amino acids. In nucleotides, the CDR3 is TGTGCCAGCAGAACTAGCGGGTACCGCACAGATACGCAGTATTTT. Translating gives CASRTSGYRTDTQYF.

This clonotype has only a few counts. The chain combines TRBV20-1 with TRBJ2-1, with a tentative D call TRBD1 (6 bases). The CDR3 totals 12 residues. The germline CDR1 and CDR2 sequences are DFQATT and SNEGSKA (reference sequence). Trimming took off 6 bases at V and 9 bases at J, with 15 bases between the two ends. CDR3 nucleotides: TGCAGTGCCGCCGGGACAATAGGTGAGCAGTTCTTC. This encodes CSAAGTIGEQFF.